This T cell receptor (beta chain) was recovered during a study of T cell responses to AZD1222 COVID-19 vaccine. General study results and limits: Baseline seropositivity characterized only six AZD1222 recipients. Among vaccine-associated CD4 TCRs, coverage spanned spike, with dominance at 160-218 and 743-854.

Samples with a second dose at about 4 or about 12 weeks were pooled together. CDR1 KGHSH and CDR2 LQKENI come from the germline V gene. This CDR3 comprises 12 residues. V gave up 6 bases and J gave up 8 bases, with 10 bases separating them. Assay: immunoSEQ multiplex PCR; the TCRdb copy retains only in-frame clones and omits some. The sample records some 190,000 clones, roughly nine tenths being singletons. Notes on this clone: As yet, its antigen is unknown. In the same sample, other DNA sequences code for this CDR3.

Sample: peripheral blood, taken 28 days after the second AZD1222 dose. The sequence was obtained from an adult who received the AZD1222 COVID-19 vaccine. The V gene is TRBV18, the J gene TRBJ1-4, with D uncertain. The CDR3, as DNA: TGTGCCAGCTCCCGGACCCGGGAAAAACTGTTTTTT. Residues: CASSRTREKLFF.